The source of this T cell receptor (beta chain) is a study of blood T cell repertoires in COVID-19. On the study more broadly: The analysed material was cDNA or gDNA that came from T cells, B-cell-depleted T cells, or PBMCs.

The V end lost 2 bases, the J end lost 0 bases, and 7 bases lay between the germline ends. CDR1 and CDR2 from the germline V gene are GTSNPN and SVGIG (reference sequence). CDR3 length equals 13 residues. Participants were aged about 18 to 89 years from around 26 US areas. Someone with COVID-19 had been met by exposed participants within 2 weeks before study entry. The authors' processing: Using reference gene primer amplification, nucleated cell counts were estimated. Repertoires were generated with immunoSEQ multiplex PCR, while TCRdb's copy carries only in-frame clones and drops some. The D gene and trimming were derived from the DNA, and the V and J assignments and clone size from that table. The table records 350,000 to 500,000 clones, approximately 91% of them present only once. This clone has a handful of counts.

The clonotype comes from a woman aged 18-29 years who had been exposed to COVID-19. Source material: PBMCs or T cells enriched from blood (not recorded which). The rearrangement uses TRBV30 and TRBJ1-1; D gene ambiguous. CDR3 sequence: CAWSNILNTEAFF. CDR3 nucleotide sequence: TGTGCCTGGAGTAACATTTTGAACACTGAAGCTTTCTTT.